The sequence of this T cell receptor beta chain was determined in a study of blood T cell repertoires in COVID-19. The CDR3 spans 13 residues. Germline assignment: CDR1 LNHNV and CDR2 YYDKDF (reference sequence). Trimming shortened V by 0 bases and J by 7 bases, and 6 bases separated the two germline ends. Libraries were prepared by immunoSEQ multiplex PCR; TCRdb keeps only in-frame clonotypes and omits some of them. The table has tens of thousands of clones, roughly 85% seen once. The TCR sequence derives from a woman of 80 years or more with acute or convalescent COVID-19. The sequenced material came from peripheral blood. V is TRBV15 and J is TRBJ1-4; D gene uncertain. CDR3 DNA sequence: TGTGCCACCAGCAGAGACGCGGGTGAAAAACTGTTTTTT. Protein product: CATSRDAGEKLFF.